This T cell receptor beta chain was identified during a study of CD8+ T cells in alopecia areata. Trimming removed 2 bases at V and 0 bases at J, with 2 bases between. Germline-derived CDR1 and CDR2 are GTSNPN and SVGIG (reference sequence). The CDR3 runs 12 residues. A note on this clone: The identical CDR3 is also encoded by other nucleotide sequences in the sample.

Noted treatment: oral pan-JAK inhibitor, 5-10 mg twice daily. Collected material from alopecia areata patients comprised lesional scalp punch biopsies and peripheral blood. Extracted RNA was reverse transcribed into cDNA, the sequencing template. The repertoire was sequenced with immunoSEQ multiplex PCR; TCRdb's copy has only in-frame clones and lacks some. The sample contains around 190,000 clones, roughly 66% of which appear only once. This chain connects TRBV30 to TRBJ1-3; no clear D gene. The sample consisted of CD4+ T cells sorted from blood, taken at week 24, from a patient treated with tofacitinib. The TCR originated in a human donor with alopecia areata. CDR3 DNA: TGTGCCTGGAGTAGCTCTGGAAACACCATATATTTT. Translation: CAWSSSGNTIYF.